The 18 T cell receptor beta chains below come from one sample, sequenced in a study of T cell changes during pregnancy in multiple sclerosis. Clones were sequenced by immunoSEQ multiplex PCR, and TCRdb holds only the in-frame ones, with some missing. This sample has 40,000 to 55,000 clones, with 85% to 90% found just once. The specimen comprised peripheral blood, sampled in the second trimester of pregnancy. Receptors originate from a female donor in good health, enrolled as a control in a pregnancy study.

This clone appeared a few times. The CDR3 reads CASSQFPTGSTGELFF. CDR3 sequence (DNA): TGCGCCAGCAGCCAGTTTCCGACAGGGTCCACCGGGGAGCTGTTTTTT. V gene TRBV4-1 combines with J gene TRBJ2-2, with 7 nucleotides matching TRBD1. The CDR3 covers 16 residues. The V and J ends lost 3 bases and 4 bases, in that order; junction bases with no gene match: 8. Germline assignment: CDR1 MGHRA and CDR2 YSYEKL.

J is TRBJ2-2 and V is TRBV27, with D possibly being TRBD1 (5 bases). The CDR3 runs to 15 residues. V was pared by 5 bases and J by 4 bases, with 14 bases between. Germline CDR1 reads MNHEY; CDR2 reads SMNVEV (reference sequence). The CDR3 spells CASSPLDISTGELFF. The CDR3, as DNA: TGTGCCAGCAGTCCCCTGGACATTAGCACCGGGGAGCTGTTTTTT.

This rearrangement joins TRBV7-2 to TRBJ2-7, with TRBD2 matching 7 bases. Germline V gives CDR1 SGHTA, CDR2 FQGNSA. The V gene end was trimmed by 3 bases and the J gene end by 6 bases; junction bases not matched to a gene: 11. This CDR3 has 15 amino acids. The CDR3 loop reads CASSFEARLASEQYF. The CDR3 bases are TGTGCCAGCAGCTTCGAAGCCCGACTAGCCTCCGAGCAGTACTTC.

Details on this clone: At one end, the junction sequence differs from germline, possibly due to a read error. The J gene is TRBJ1-3, the V gene TRBV6-1; TRBD1 aligns across 8 bases. The CDR3 has 16 amino acids. The germline V gene has CDR1 MNHNS and CDR2 SASEGT. The CDR3 DNA sequence: TGTGCCAGCAGCGAAGCGAGGACAGGGTGGGGAAACACCATATATTTT. The encoded protein is CASSEARTGWGNTIYF.

This chain joins TRBV6-6 and TRBJ2-5, with TRBD2 identical over 10 bases. This CDR3 contains 14 residues. With V trimmed by 6 bases and J by 5 bases, 6 bases remained unmatched. CDR1 and CDR2 (germline): MNHNY, SVGAGI (reference sequence). The CDR3 spells CASSLSGGLETQYF. CDR3 sequence (DNA): TGTGCCAGCAGCCTTAGCGGGGGGCTGGAGACCCAGTACTTC.

This chain uses TRBV5-1 with TRBJ1-6; 7 bases match TRBD1. This CDR3 is 12 amino acids long. The V gene's germline CDR1 is SGHRS and CDR2 YFSETQ. The junction had 1 base not matched to a gene; V was cut back by 6 bases and J by 7 bases. The CDR3 region has the DNA TGCGCCAGCACGGACAGGAATTCACCCCTCCACTTT. Amino acids: CASTDRNSPLHF.

The gene calls are TRBV6-5 and TRBJ2-7; 11 positions agree with TRBD2. Per germline, CDR1 MNHEY and CDR2 SVGAGI. The CDR3 contains 15 residues. The trim removed 7 bases at V and 1 base at J, leaving 6 bases unmatched. The CDR3 protein is CASTPTSGKSYEQYF. CDR3 sequence (DNA): TGTGCCAGCACCCCGACTAGCGGGAAATCCTACGAGCAGTACTTC.

The chain carries TRBV10-3 and TRBJ2-7; TRBD1 matches at 7 bases. The CDR3 sequence is 14 residues long. Germline V gene sequence: CDR1 ENHRY, CDR2 SYGVKD. With 10 bases clipped from V and 0 bases from J, the junction kept 9 bases outside the gene matches. In DNA, the CDR3 is TGTGCCACCGGGGACAGAACCCTCTCCTACGAGCAGTACTTC. Protein sequence: CATGDRTLSYEQYF.

The chain employs TRBV7-6 and TRBJ2-5; 9 positions agree with TRBD2. The ends lost 1 base at V and 7 bases at J; junction bases unmatched: 7. Germline CDR1 reads SGHVS; CDR2 reads FNYEAQ. This CDR3 is built from 15 residues. Here the CDR3 reads CASSLVASGDRTQYF. The CDR3 nucleotides are TGTGCCAGCAGCTTAGTGGCTAGCGGGGACCGGACCCAGTACTTC.

V gene TRBV5-6 combines with J gene TRBJ1-1; the match to TRBD1 covers 7 bases. This CDR3 region has 13 residues. The V segment lost 3 bases and the J segment 7 bases; nucleotides outside the gene matches: 6. Germline assignment: CDR1 SGHDT and CDR2 YYEEEE. DNA of the CDR3: TGTGCCAGCAGCTCTTTGACAGGGTTTGAAGCTTTCTTT. Amino acids: CASSSLTGFEAFF.

The rearrangement joins TRBV11-1 to TRBJ2-3, with 8 nucleotides matching TRBD1. V lost 3 bases and J lost 2; bases outside the gene matches: 4. Germline CDR1 is SGHAT and CDR2 is FQDESV (reference sequence). The CDR3 has 15 residues. The chain's CDR3 is CASSFGQGSTDTQYF. The DNA for the CDR3 is TGTGCCAGCAGCTTTGGACAGGGATCCACAGATACGCAGTATTTT.

This clone was observed a single time. The chain recombines TRBV5-4 with TRBJ2-7; 11 nucleotides match TRBD1. CDR3 length equals 15 residues. Losses at the gene ends were 0 bases for V and 3 bases for J; bases not matched to a gene: 2. The V gene's germline CDR1 is SGHNT and CDR2 YYREEE (reference sequence). The CDR3, as DNA: TGTGCCAGCAGCTTGGGCGGGACAGGGGGCTACGAGCAGTACTTC. Its translation: CASSLGGTGGYEQYF. Complete variable domain (other parts from reference TRBV5-4 and TRBJ2-7): ETGVTQSPTHLIKTRGQQVTLRCSSQSGHNTVSWYQQALGQGPQFIFQYYREEENGRGNFPPRFSGLQFPNYSSELNVNALELDDSALYLCASSLGGTGGYEQYFGPGTRLTVT.

The V call is TRBV27, the J call TRBJ1-5; TRBD1 matches 7 bases. Germline values: CDR1 MNHEY, CDR2 SMNVEV (reference sequence). Trimming removed 2 bases from V and 2 bases from J; junction bases left unmatched: 0. This CDR3 contains 14 residues. In nucleotides, the CDR3 is TGTGCCAGCAGTTTAAGGGGGCGCAATCAGCCCCAGCATTTT. This translates into CASSLRGRNQPQHF.

V usage is TRBV19 and J usage is TRBJ2-1; 7 nucleotides line up with TRBD2. The CDR3 is made up of 14 amino acids. Trimming cost V 5 bases and J 5 bases; bases outside gene matches: 6. CDR1 LNHDA and CDR2 SQIVND come from the germline V gene (reference sequence). The CDR3 DNA follows: TGTGCCAGTAGTGTGGCTAGCGGCCACAATGAGCAGTTCTTC. As protein: CASSVASGHNEQFF.

The chain joins TRBV2 to TRBJ2-5, with 8 bases identical to TRBD1. V shed 4 bases, J shed 0 bases, and the junction held 13 bases outside the gene matches. CDR3 length equals 18 residues. CDR1 is SNHLY and CDR2 is FYNNEI in the germline V gene. The CDR3 region is CASSGTGKIMQNQETQYF. For the CDR3, the DNA is TGTGCCAGCAGTGGGACAGGGAAGATAATGCAGAACCAAGAGACCCAGTACTTC.

This clone showed up just a few times. The gene calls are TRBV6-5 and TRBJ1-1, with D uncertain. The ends were cut back, 6 bases at V and 0 bases at J, with 8 bases in the middle. This CDR3 is built from 13 residues. Germline V gene sequence: CDR1 MNHEY, CDR2 SVGAGI. This CDR3 reads CASSPTVNTEAFF. Here the CDR3 DNA reads TGTGCCAGCAGCCCTACAGTGAACACTGAAGCTTTCTTT.

The gene calls are TRBV7-2 and TRBJ1-6; tentatively, D is TRBD1 (6 bases). This CDR3 has 14 amino acids. V lost 3 bases and J 7 bases, leaving 10 bases between the germline ends. From germline, CDR1 is SGHTA and CDR2 FQGNSA. For the CDR3, the DNA is TGTGCCAGCAGCTTCCTGGACAGCAATTCACCCCTCCACTTT. Amino acids: CASSFLDSNSPLHF.

The chain couples TRBV7-2 to TRBJ2-6; the match to TRBD2 covers 14 bases. After removal of 5 bases from V and 4 bases from J, the junction contained 4 bases not matched to a gene. This CDR3 comprises 17 residues. Germline loops: CDR1 SGHTA, CDR2 FQGNSA. The CDR3 nucleotides are TGTGCCAGCAGCCGACTAGCGGGGGGGCTCGGGGCCAACGTCCTGACTTTC. Residues: CASSRLAGGLGANVLTF.